Below, one T cell receptor (beta chain) is given with its context. Its specificity is not known. The data derive from a study of cytomegalovirus exposure and HLA in healthy donors. Study-wide results and caveats: Prior analysis indicated that the majority of TCR beta V segments exhibited productivity approximately 90% or approximately 30% of the time. TRBV6-2, TRBV6-3 and some other V segments were unresolvable in 87-base-pair reads.

Use of 60 Vbeta and 13 Jbeta primers characterized the PCR. Some clones are missing from TCRdb's copy, which holds only in-frame ones; the method was immunoSEQ multiplex PCR. The repertoire consists of fewer than 150,000 clones, with around 77% occurring once and the leading ten covering 5.4%. There are 20 residues in the CDR3. V was clipped by 4 bases and J by 0 bases, with 25 bases between them. Germline V gene data show CDR1 as MNHNS and CDR2 as SASEGT. The V and J genes are TRBV6-1 and TRBJ1-5; D is undetermined. The material sequenced was PBMCs. The receptor was isolated from a woman aged 30 to 39 in good health and CMV-seropositive. In DNA form, the CDR3 reads TGTGCCAGCAGTGCTGACGTGGGCGAGCCAACCCCTTATAGCAATCAGCCCCAGCATTTT. It yields the protein CASSADVGEPTPYSNQPQHF.